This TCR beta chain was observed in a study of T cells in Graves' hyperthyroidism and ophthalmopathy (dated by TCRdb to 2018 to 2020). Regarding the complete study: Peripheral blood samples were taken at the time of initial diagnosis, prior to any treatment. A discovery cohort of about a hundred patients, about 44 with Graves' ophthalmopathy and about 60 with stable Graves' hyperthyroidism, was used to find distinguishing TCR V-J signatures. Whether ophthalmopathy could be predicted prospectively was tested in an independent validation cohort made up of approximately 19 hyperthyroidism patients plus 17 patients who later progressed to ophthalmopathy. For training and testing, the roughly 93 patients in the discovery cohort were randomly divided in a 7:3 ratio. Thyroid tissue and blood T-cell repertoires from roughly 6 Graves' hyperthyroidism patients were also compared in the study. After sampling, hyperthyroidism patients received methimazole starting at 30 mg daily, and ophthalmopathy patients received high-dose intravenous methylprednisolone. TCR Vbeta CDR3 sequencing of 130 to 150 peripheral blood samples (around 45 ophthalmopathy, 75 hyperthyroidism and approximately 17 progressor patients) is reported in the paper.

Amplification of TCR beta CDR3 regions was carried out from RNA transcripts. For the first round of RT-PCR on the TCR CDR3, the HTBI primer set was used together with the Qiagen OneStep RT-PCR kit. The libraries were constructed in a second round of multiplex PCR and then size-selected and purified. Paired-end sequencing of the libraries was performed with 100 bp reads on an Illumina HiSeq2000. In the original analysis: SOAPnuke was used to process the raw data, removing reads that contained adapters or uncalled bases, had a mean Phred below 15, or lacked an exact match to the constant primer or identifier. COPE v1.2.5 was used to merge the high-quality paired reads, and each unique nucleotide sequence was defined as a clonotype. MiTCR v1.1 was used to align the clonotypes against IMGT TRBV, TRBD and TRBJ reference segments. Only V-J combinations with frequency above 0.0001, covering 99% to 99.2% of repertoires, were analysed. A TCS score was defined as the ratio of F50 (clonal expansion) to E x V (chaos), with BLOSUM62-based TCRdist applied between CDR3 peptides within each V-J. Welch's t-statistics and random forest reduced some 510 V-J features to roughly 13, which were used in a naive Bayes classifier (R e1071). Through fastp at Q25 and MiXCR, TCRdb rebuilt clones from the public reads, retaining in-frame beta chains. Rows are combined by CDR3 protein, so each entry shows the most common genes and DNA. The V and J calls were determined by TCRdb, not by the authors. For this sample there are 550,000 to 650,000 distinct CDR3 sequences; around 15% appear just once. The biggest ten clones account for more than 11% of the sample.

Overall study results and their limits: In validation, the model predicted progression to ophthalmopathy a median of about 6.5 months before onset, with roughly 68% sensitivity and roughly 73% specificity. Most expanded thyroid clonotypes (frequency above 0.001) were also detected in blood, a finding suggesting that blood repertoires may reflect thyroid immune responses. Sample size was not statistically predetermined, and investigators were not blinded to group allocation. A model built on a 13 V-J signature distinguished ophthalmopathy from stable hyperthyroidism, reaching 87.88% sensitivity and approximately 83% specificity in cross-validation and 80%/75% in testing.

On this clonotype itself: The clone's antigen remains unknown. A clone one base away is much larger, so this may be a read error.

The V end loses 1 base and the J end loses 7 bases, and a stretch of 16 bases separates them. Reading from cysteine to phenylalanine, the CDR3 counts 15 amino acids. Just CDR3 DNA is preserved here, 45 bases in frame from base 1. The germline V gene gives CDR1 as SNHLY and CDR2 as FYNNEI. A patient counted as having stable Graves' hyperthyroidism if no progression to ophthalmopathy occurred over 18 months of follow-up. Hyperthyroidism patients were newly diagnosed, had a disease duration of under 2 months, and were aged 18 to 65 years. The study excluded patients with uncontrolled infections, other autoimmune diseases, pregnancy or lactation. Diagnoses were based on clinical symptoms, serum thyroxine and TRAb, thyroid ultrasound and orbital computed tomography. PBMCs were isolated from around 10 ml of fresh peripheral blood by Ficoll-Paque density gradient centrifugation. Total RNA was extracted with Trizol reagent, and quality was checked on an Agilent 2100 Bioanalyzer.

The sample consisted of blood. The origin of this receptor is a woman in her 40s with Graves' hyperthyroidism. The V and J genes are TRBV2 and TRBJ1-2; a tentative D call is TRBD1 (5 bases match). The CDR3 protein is CASSEVSRASFGYTF. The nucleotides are TGTGCCAGCAGTGAAGTATCCAGGGCCTCCTTTGGCTACACCTTC. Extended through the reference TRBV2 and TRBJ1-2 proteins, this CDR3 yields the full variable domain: EPEVTQTPSHQVTQMGQEVILRCVPISNHLYFYWYRQILGQKVEFLVSFYNNEISEKSEIFDDQFSVERPDGSNFTLKIRSTKLEDSAMYFCASSEVSRASFGYTFGSGTRLTVV.